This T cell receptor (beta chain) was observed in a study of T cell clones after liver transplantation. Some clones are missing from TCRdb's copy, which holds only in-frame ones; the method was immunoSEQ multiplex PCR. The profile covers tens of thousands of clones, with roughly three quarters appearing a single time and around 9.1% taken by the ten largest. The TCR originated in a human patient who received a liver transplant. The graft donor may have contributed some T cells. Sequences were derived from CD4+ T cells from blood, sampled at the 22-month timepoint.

The CDR3 loop is CASTAAQETQYF. The CDR3 coding sequence is TGTGCCAGCACTGCAGCCCAAGAGACCCAGTACTTC. The J gene is TRBJ2-5, the V gene TRBV2; D is unclear. The CDR3 loop spans 12 amino acids. V was clipped by 7 bases and J by 1 base, with 7 bases between them. Germline CDR1 and CDR2: SNHLY and FYNNEI.